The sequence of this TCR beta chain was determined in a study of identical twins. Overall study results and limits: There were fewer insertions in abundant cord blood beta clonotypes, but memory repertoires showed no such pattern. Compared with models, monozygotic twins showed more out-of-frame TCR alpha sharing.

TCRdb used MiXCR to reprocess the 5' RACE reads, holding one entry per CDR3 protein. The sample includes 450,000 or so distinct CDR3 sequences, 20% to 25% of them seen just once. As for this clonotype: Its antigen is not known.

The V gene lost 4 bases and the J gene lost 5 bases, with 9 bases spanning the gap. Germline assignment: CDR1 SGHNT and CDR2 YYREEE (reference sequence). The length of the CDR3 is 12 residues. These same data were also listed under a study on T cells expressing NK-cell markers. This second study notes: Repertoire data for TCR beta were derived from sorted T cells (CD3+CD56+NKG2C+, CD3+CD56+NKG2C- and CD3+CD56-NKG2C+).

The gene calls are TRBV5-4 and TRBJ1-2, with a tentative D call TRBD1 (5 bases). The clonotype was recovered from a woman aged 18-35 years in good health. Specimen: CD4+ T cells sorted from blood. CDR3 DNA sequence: TGTGCCAGCAGCAACGGGACGTATGGCTACACCTTC. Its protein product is CASSNGTYGYTF.